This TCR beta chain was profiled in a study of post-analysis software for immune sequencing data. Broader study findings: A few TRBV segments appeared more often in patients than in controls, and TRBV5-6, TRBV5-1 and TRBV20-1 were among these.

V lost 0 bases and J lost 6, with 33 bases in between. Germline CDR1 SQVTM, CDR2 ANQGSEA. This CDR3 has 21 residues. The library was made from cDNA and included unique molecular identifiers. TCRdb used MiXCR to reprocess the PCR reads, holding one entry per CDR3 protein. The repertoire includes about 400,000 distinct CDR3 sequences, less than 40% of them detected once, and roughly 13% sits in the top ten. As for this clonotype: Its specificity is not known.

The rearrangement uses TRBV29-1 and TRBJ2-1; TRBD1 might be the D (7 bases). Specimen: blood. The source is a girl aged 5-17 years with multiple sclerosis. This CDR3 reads CSVEEKGQFTFQGGYCNEQFF. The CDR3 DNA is TGCAGCGTTGAAGAAAAGGGACAGTTTACATTCCAGGGGGGCTACTGCAATGAGCAGTTCTTC.